The present entry profiles one T cell receptor beta chain with its context. Genomic DNA was employed as the template in profiling TCR beta VDJ and CDR3. Each CDR3 protein gets one entry after TCRdb re-called the reads with MiXCR. There are approximately 98,000 distinct CDR3 sequences in the sample; around 70% occur only once, and approximately 65% lies in the top ten. The data were obtained in a study of CD8+CD57+ T cells in acquired aplastic anemia. Individuals selected for sequencing had exhibited CD8+CD57+ cell expansion on flow cytometry. The trim removed 0 bases at V and 2 bases at J, leaving 6 bases unmatched. This CDR3 region has 15 residues. Germline loops: CDR1 DFQATT, CDR2 SNEGSKA (reference sequence).

Material for sequencing was sorted CD4+, CD8+, or CD8+CD57+ T cells (not recorded which) from PBMCs. The receptor was derived from a human donor with aplastic anemia. This chain links TRBV20-1 with TRBJ2-5; 7 nucleotides align to TRBD2. Here the CDR3 reads CSARDLLAIQETQYF. DNA for the CDR3: TGCAGTGCTAGAGACTTACTAGCGATACAAGAGACCCAGTACTTC.